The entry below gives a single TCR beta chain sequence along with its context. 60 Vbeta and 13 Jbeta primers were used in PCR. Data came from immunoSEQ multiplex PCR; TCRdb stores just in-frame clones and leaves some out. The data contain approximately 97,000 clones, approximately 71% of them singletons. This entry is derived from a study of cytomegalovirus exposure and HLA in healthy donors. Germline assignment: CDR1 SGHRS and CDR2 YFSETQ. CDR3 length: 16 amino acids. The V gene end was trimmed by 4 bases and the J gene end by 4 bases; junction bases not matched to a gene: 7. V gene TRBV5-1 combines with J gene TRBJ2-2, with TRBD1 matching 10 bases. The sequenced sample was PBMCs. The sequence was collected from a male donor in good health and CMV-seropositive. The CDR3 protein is CASSSGQGDGTGELFF. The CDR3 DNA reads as TGCGCCAGCAGCAGCGGACAGGGGGACGGCACCGGGGAGCTGTTTTTT. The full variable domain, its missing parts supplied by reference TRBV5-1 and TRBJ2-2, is KAGVTQTPRYLIKTRGQQVTLSCSPISGHRSVSWYQQTPGQGLQFLFEYFSETQRNKGNFPGRFSGRQFSNSRSEMNVSTLELGDSALYLCASSSGQGDGTGELFFGEGSRLTVL.